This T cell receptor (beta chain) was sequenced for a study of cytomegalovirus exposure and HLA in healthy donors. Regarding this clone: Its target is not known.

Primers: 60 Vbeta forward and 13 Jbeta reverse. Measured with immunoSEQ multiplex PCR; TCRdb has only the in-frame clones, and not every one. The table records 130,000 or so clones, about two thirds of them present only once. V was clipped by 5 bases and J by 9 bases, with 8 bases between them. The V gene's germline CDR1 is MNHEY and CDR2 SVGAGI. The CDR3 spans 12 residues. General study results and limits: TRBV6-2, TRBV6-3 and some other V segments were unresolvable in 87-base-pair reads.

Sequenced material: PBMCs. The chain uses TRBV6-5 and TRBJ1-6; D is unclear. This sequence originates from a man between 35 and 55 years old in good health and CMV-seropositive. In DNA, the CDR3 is TGTGCCAGCAGTCCTCGGGGTTCACCCCTCCACTTT. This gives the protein CASSPRGSPLHF.